The present entry profiles one T cell receptor (beta chain) with its context. What it binds is not known. Sample barcodes and UMIs were carried by the TCR alpha and TCR beta cDNA libraries that 5'RACE generated with constant-segment primers. MiXCR was run by TCRdb on the 5' RACE reads, yielding one entry per CDR3 protein. The profile shows nearly 200,000 distinct CDR3 sequences, approximately 20% of them singletons. The CDR3 runs 17 residues. Unmatched junction bases numbered 6, after V lost 1 base and J lost 0 bases. CDR1 and CDR2 from the germline V gene are SGHRS and YFSETQ. This sample is drawn from a study of T-cell memory formation after mild COVID-19. Regarding the study as a whole: What remained unconfirmed was the SARS-CoV-2 specificity of second-wave clones peaking on day 37. The study found contracting CD4+ clones mainly in CM and EM and contracting CD8+ clones in EMRA. Clones contracting over day 15 to 85 were CD4/CD8 balanced, with later expanders leaning CD4+.

This TCR derives from an adult woman who had mild COVID-19 (a few samples of this study predate the infection). Cell type and time point are not known. The genes are TRBV5-1 and TRBJ2-7, with 11 positions matching TRBD1. Sequenced material: PBMCs or a T cell subset sorted from them (not recorded which). The DNA of the CDR3 is TGCGCCAGCAGCTTGCGGGCTGGGACAGGGGGCTCCTACGAGCAGTACTTC. Residues: CASSLRAGTGGSYEQYF.